This T cell receptor beta chain was retrieved from a study of cytomegalovirus exposure and HLA in healthy donors (dated by TCRdb to between 2016 and 2019). In the study overall: A later analysis indicated that the 90 to 150 validation repertoires were generated on the platform also employed for the 670 or so repertoires of the first cohort. A separate validation cohort of more than 100 different subjects was used in addition to the approximately 700-subject first cohort. The study aimed to test whether cataloging public T cell receptors could reveal signatures of past pathogen exposure. The study combined high-throughput TCR immunosequencing, statistical association of individual TCRs with disease status, and machine learning to predict cytomegalovirus infection status. The paper's findings and limits, for the study overall: The classifier was reported to diagnose cytomegalovirus status with high specificity and sensitivity in both the original cohort and the validation cohort. In a later analysis, TCRs clustered in the first cohort were found to also tend to co-occur in the 120 or so validation repertoires, with 94% of cluster scores above 0. It was suggested by the authors that the approach could potentially be generalized to other disease states and immunological phenotypes. In vitro tests confirmed that three of the cytomegalovirus-associated TCR beta chains recognize cytomegalovirus antigens. A later analysis had no HLA typing for the validation cohort, so co-occurrence there was scored across all 120 or so repertoires. While some public TCRs were present in many individuals, most TCR sequences turned up only very rarely across donors. The study gave a list of 150 to 200 TCR beta chains associated with cytomegalovirus.

CDR3 length: 16 amino acids, cysteine to phenylalanine. The only DNA kept is the CDR3, 48 bases in frame from the first base. Trimming removed 5 bases from V and 3 bases from J; the gene matches leave 9 bases unexplained. CDR1 and CDR2 are drawn from the germline V gene (reference sequence): MNHEY, SMNVEV. The library relied on the immunoSEQ multiplex PCR assay. In the paper's pipeline: A statistical classification framework was built to diagnose cytomegalovirus status from the catalog of TCR beta chain sequences. TCRdb obtained this table from immuneACCESS and retained in-frame rearrangements with V and J assigned. These tables miss some clones; where compared with another copy, unresolved V genes account for less than half of the shortfall, and the remainder is unexplained. The DNA gave D and trimming, while V, J and clone size come from that table. Within this sample are roughly 130,000 clones, with under 90% of them counted one time only. The ten largest clones take up about 3.5% of the sample.

Donors formed part of the validation cohort, which comprised 120 subjects and was distinct from the first cohort of several hundred subjects. About this clone itself: The target of this receptor is not known. The input lacks base qualities; no much larger clone sits a single base away.

The sequence links TRBV27 to TRBJ1-4; 7 central bases correspond to TRBD1. Sequencing was done on a sample of PBMCs. The clonotype originates from a man younger than 45 in good health and CMV-seronegative. The DNA sequence is given as TGTGCCAGCAGTCTCGGGACAGAACTGCCTAATGAAAAACTGTTTTTT. The resulting protein is CASSLGTELPNEKLFF.